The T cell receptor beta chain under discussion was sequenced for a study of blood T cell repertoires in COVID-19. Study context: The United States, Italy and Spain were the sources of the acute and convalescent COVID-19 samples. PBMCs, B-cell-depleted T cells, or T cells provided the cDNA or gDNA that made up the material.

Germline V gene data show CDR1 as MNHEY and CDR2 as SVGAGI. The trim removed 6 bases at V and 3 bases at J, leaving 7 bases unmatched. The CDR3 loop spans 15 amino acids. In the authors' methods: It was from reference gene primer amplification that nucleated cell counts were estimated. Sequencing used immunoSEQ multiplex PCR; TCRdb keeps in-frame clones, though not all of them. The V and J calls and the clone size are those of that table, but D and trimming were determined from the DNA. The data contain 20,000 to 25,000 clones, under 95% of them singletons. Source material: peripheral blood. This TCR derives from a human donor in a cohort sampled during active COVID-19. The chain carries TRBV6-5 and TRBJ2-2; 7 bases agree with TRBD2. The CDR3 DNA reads TGTGCCAGCAGAACCGGGACTACCTACACCGGGGAGCTGTTTTTT. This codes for CASRTGTTYTGELFF.